These 31 T cell receptor beta chains originate from one sample sequenced in a study of control samples from healthy donors and cancer patients. The data were produced by immunoSEQ multiplex PCR, yet TCRdb's version contains in-frame clones alone and is incomplete. The sample has roughly 100,000 clones; 91% are singletons. Sequenced: blood. All receptors derive from a woman aged 30 to 39 in good health.

This chain uses TRBV10-3 with TRBJ1-1; 9 bases are a match to TRBD1. The V segment lost 3 bases and the J segment 1 base; nucleotides outside the gene matches: 3. Germline CDR1 and CDR2: ENHRY and SYGVKD. CDR3 length: 15 amino acids. The CDR3 DNA reads as TGTGCCATCAGTGACTCGACAGGGGGGAACACTGAAGCTTTCTTT. This translates into CAISDSTGGNTEAFF.

V is TRBV9 and J is TRBJ1-2; D is undetermined. CDR3 length: 15 residues. Germline CDR1 SGDLS, CDR2 YYNGEE. Between the trimmed V and J ends, which lost 1 base and 2 bases, there was a span of 12 bases. CDR3: CASSVNQNGNYGYTF. In DNA, the CDR3 is TGTGCCAGCAGCGTAAACCAAAACGGGAACTATGGCTACACCTTC.

A single count supports this clone. The rearrangement links TRBV6-5 to TRBJ1-4, with D possibly matching TRBD1 (6 bases). Between the trimmed V and J ends, which lost 9 bases and 6 bases, there was a span of 14 bases. Germline V gene data show CDR1 as MNHEY and CDR2 as SVGAGI. This CDR3 contains 13 residues. This chain's CDR3 is CASKRGADEKLFF. CDR3 DNA sequence: TGTGCCAGTAAACGGGGGGCGGATGAAAAACTGTTTTTT.

V usage is TRBV28 and J usage is TRBJ1-1, with D possibly matching TRBD1 (5 bases). Germline loops: CDR1 MDHEN, CDR2 SYDVKM. Trimming cost V 7 bases and J 0 bases, with 12 bases left between them. The CDR3 extends over 14 amino acids. The DNA of the CDR3 is TGTGCCAGCACCGACAGTACTATGAACACTGAAGCTTTCTTT. Translated, it gives CASTDSTMNTEAFF.

A note on this clone: The junction shows a germline mismatch at one end, possibly a read error. The chain has TRBV14 and TRBJ2-2, with unresolved D. The CDR3 has 14 residues. The germline V gene has CDR1 SGHDN and CDR2 FVKESK. This CDR3 reads CPSPTRLYTGELFF. Written as DNA, the CDR3 is TGTCCCAGCCCCACCCGACTCTACACCGGGGAGCTGTTTTTT.

The CDR3 DNA reads TGTGCCAGCAGTGATTCCGAGGGGAGGGAGACCCAGTACTTC. This codes for CASSDSEGRETQYF. The V gene is TRBV2, the J gene TRBJ2-5; maybe TRBD2 (6 bases). This CDR3 comprises 14 residues. The V end was cut by 3 bases, the J end by 5 bases, with 13 bases between. Germline V gives CDR1 SNHLY, CDR2 FYNNEI. Complete variable domain (other parts from reference TRBV2 and TRBJ2-5): EPEVTQTPSHQVTQMGQEVILRCVPISNHLYFYWYRQILGQKVEFLVSFYNNEISEKSEIFDDQFSVERPDGSNFTLKIRSTKLEDSAMYFCASSDSEGRETQYFGPGTRLLVL.

The gene calls are TRBV19 and TRBJ1-5; TRBD1 is a possible D gene (5 bases). The germline V and J ends were trimmed by 8 bases and 3 bases, with 11 bases remaining between them. The germline gives CDR1 LNHDA, CDR2 SQIVND (reference sequence). CDR3 length equals 13 residues. The CDR3 bases are TGTGCCAGTCGTCAGGGCAACAATCAGCCCCAGCATTTT. Protein product: CASRQGNNQPQHF.

The V call is TRBV5-1, the J call TRBJ1-2; no definite D call. The V end lost 0 bases, the J end lost 3 bases, and 12 bases lay between the germline ends. This CDR3 has 15 residues. CDR1 SGHRS and CDR2 YFSETQ come from the germline V gene. CDR3 protein: CASSLAWRVDYGYTF. CDR3 bases: TGCGCCAGCAGCTTGGCCTGGAGGGTTGACTATGGCTACACCTTC.

The chain has TRBV11-2 and TRBJ2-2; 7 bases agree with TRBD1. The CDR3 contains 14 residues. Germline assignment: CDR1 SGHAT and CDR2 FQNNGV. The trim removed 5 bases at V and 6 bases at J, leaving 6 bases unmatched. Written as DNA, the CDR3 is TGTGCCAGCAGCACGACAGGGTTTTCCGGGGAGCTGTTTTTT. It translates to CASSTTGFSGELFF.

The chain links TRBV5-4 to TRBJ2-2; tentatively, D is TRBD1 (5 bases). Trimming took off 0 bases at V and 1 base at J, with 10 bases between the two ends. The CDR3 is 16 residues long. Germline CDR1 is SGHNT and CDR2 is YYREEE (reference sequence). In DNA form, the CDR3 reads TGTGCCAGCAGCTTGGCTCGTCAGGGGAACACCGGGGAGCTGTTTTTT. It yields the protein CASSLARQGNTGELFF. Based on the CDR3 plus reference TRBV5-4 and TRBJ2-2, the full variable domain is ETGVTQSPTHLIKTRGQQVTLRCSSQSGHNTVSWYQQALGQGPQFIFQYYREEENGRGNFPPRFSGLQFPNYSSELNVNALELDDSALYLCASSLARQGNTGELFFGEGSRLTVL.

This chain links TRBV28 with TRBJ1-2; 12 bases line up with TRBD1. Germline trimming cut 3 bases from V and 2 bases from J; bases unmatched to any gene: 10. Germline loops: CDR1 MDHEN, CDR2 SYDVKM. CDR3 length equals 18 residues. This chain's CDR3 is CASSFGFLGTGGNYGYTF. The CDR3 DNA reads TGTGCCAGCAGTTTTGGATTCTTGGGGACAGGGGGCAACTATGGCTACACCTTC.

The genes are TRBV18 and TRBJ1-3; the match to TRBD1 covers 7 bases. The CDR3 extends over 15 amino acids. The J segment lost 2 bases and the V segment lost 0 bases, leaving 1 base of the junction unmatched. CDR1 KGHSH and CDR2 LQKENI come from the germline V gene. The CDR3 spells CASSPPTGAGNTIYF. The DNA of the CDR3 is TGTGCCAGCTCACCACCTACAGGGGCTGGAAACACCATATATTTT.

This clone has a single count. The chain combines TRBV12-5 with TRBJ2-5; tentative D call: TRBD1 (7 bases). Germline V gives CDR1 LGHNT, CDR2 FRNRAP. There are 15 residues in the CDR3. The V end lost 2 bases, the J end lost 2 bases, and 12 bases lay between the germline ends. This CDR3 is CASGLFRGEQETQYF. CDR3 bases: TGTGCTAGTGGTTTGTTCAGGGGGGAGCAAGAGACCCAGTACTTC.

This chain uses TRBV11-2 with TRBJ2-3; TRBD2 agrees at 7 bases. After removal of 1 base from V and 2 bases from J, the junction contained 12 bases not matched to a gene. The V gene's germline CDR1 is SGHAT and CDR2 FQNNGV. The CDR3 is 18 amino acids. As DNA, the CDR3 is TGTGCCAGCAGCTTAGGGGGTTGGGGGGGTTCCTCCACAGATACGCAGTATTTT. It is translated as CASSLGGWGGSSTDTQYF.

This chain uses TRBV6-5 with TRBJ1-1; D remains unclear. The V and J ends lost 1 base and 3 bases respectively, with 0 bases between them. The CDR3 runs 11 residues. In germline, CDR1 is MNHEY, CDR2 SVGAGI. CDR3 loop: CASSYYTEAFF. CDR3 DNA: TGTGCCAGCAGTTACTACACTGAAGCTTTCTTT.

This chain connects TRBV27 to TRBJ2-7; possibly TRBD2 for D (5 bases). CDR1 and CDR2 from the germline V gene are MNHEY and SMNVEV (reference sequence). Trimming took off 7 bases at V and 6 bases at J, with 10 bases between the two ends. The CDR3 consists of 11 residues. The chain's CDR3 is CASKLAGEQYF. CDR3 DNA sequence: TGTGCCAGCAAGTTGGCGGGCGAGCAGTACTTC.

The sample holds a few counts of this clone. V usage is TRBV6-5 and J usage is TRBJ1-4; D not resolved. Trimming took off 2 bases at V and 0 bases at J, with 7 bases between the two ends. Germline V CDR1 and CDR2: MNHEY, SVGAGI. CDR3 length: 15 residues. Here the CDR3 reads CASSYTWATNEKLFF. Written as DNA, the CDR3 is TGTGCCAGCAGTTACACCTGGGCAACTAATGAAAAACTGTTTTTT.

V usage is TRBV2 and J usage is TRBJ1-1; D possibly corresponds to TRBD1 (6 bases). This CDR3 is built from 11 residues. Germline V CDR1 and CDR2: SNHLY, FYNNEI. The V and J ends lost 10 bases and 3 bases respectively, with 9 bases between them. This CDR3 is CAIQGDTEAFF. DNA for the CDR3: TGTGCCATACAGGGAGACACTGAAGCTTTCTTT.

The gene calls are TRBV30 and TRBJ1-2; no reliable D call. Trimming took off 2 bases at V and 4 bases at J, with 11 bases between the two ends. From germline, CDR1 is GTSNPN and CDR2 SVGIG (reference sequence). The CDR3 is made up of 13 amino acids. CDR3 protein: CAWSYQGPYGYTF. As DNA, the CDR3 is TGTGCCTGGAGTTACCAAGGCCCCTATGGCTACACCTTC.

This clone was seen once. Here the CDR3 reads CASSYSGLNTEAFF. DNA of the CDR3: TGTGCCAGCAGCTACTCGGGGTTGAACACTGAAGCTTTCTTT. The chain uses TRBV11-3 and TRBJ1-1; D is unresolved. Trimming removed 4 bases from V and 0 bases from J, with 9 bases in between. CDR1 and CDR2 from the germline V gene are SGHNT and YENEEA. CDR3 size: 14 residues.

The V call is TRBV3-1 (or the pseudogene TRBV3-2), the J call TRBJ2-3; 11 bases align to TRBD2. CDR1 and CDR2 from the germline V gene are LGHDT and YNNKEL (reference sequence). V dropped 6 bases and J dropped 1; count of bases not matched to a gene: 3. CDR3 size: 15 residues. This CDR3 reads CASRLLAGGTDTQYF. For the CDR3, the DNA is TGTGCCAGCAGATTACTAGCGGGGGGCACAGATACGCAGTATTTT.

This rearrangement joins TRBV5-4 to TRBJ2-3; 14 bases align to TRBD2. The CDR3 has 18 amino acids. J gave up 0 bases and V 4 bases, and 7 bases lay outside the gene matches. The germline CDR1 and CDR2 sequences are SGHNT and YYREEE (reference sequence). The chain's CDR3 is CASSTGTSGGASTDTQYF. The CDR3 nucleotides are TGTGCCAGCAGCACCGGGACTAGCGGGGGTGCTAGCACAGATACGCAGTATTTT. Drawing the rest from reference TRBV5-4 and TRBJ2-3, the complete variable domain is ETGVTQSPTHLIKTRGQQVTLRCSSQSGHNTVSWYQQALGQGPQFIFQYYREEENGRGNFPPRFSGLQFPNYSSELNVNALELDDSALYLCASSTGTSGGASTDTQYFGPGTRLTVL.

As for this clone: Sequence at one end of the junction differs from germline and may be a read error. This chain connects TRBV9 to TRBJ1-3, with 11 bases fitting TRBD1. The CDR3 totals 16 residues. The germline CDR1 and CDR2 sequences are SGDLS and YYNGEE. CDR3 in amino acids: CARSASGTGGGNTIYF. CDR3 coding DNA: TGTGCCCGCAGCGCCTCCGGGACAGGGGGGGGAAACACCATATATTTT.

V and J are TRBV28 and TRBJ1-5, with D unclear. Germline loops: CDR1 MDHEN, CDR2 SYDVKM. CDR3 length: 15 amino acids. The V end lost 6 bases, the J end lost 3 bases, and 15 bases lay between the germline ends. DNA of the CDR3: TGTGCCAGCAGACTACCACAGCGAAACAATCAGCCCCAGCATTTT. It specifies CASRLPQRNNQPQHF.

CDR3 amino acids: CASSPGNQPQHF. The CDR3 DNA is TGTGCCAGCAGCCCGGGGAATCAGCCCCAGCATTTT. The chain links TRBV7-9 to TRBJ1-5; D remains unclear. V shed 5 bases and J shed 4 bases, with 6 bases lying between them. This CDR3 region has 12 residues. CDR1 is SEHNR, CDR2 FQNEAQ, per germline (reference sequence).

The V gene is TRBV18, the J gene TRBJ2-7, with 9 bases matching TRBD1. Unmatched junction bases numbered 2, after V lost 5 bases and J lost 3 bases. CDR1 and CDR2 (germline): KGHSH, LQKENI. This CDR3 is 13 amino acids long. CDR3 bases: TGTGCCAGCTCATTGGACAGGGGCTACGAGCAGTACTTC. It codes for CASSLDRGYEQYF.

This clone has just a few counts. Within the sample, other DNA sequences also encode this same CDR3. The V gene is TRBV2, the J gene TRBJ1-1; D uncertain. The germline V gene has CDR1 SNHLY and CDR2 FYNNEI. The V and J ends lost 8 bases and 1 base respectively, with 11 bases between them. The CDR3 has 13 residues. CDR3 residues: CASGRLENTEAFF. CDR3 nucleotides: TGTGCCAGCGGGCGGTTGGAGAACACTGAAGCTTTCTTT. The variable domain in full, with the rest retrieved from reference TRBV2 and TRBJ1-1, is EPEVTQTPSHQVTQMGQEVILRCVPISNHLYFYWYRQILGQKVEFLVSFYNNEISEKSEIFDDQFSVERPDGSNFTLKIRSTKLEDSAMYFCASGRLENTEAFFGQGTRLTVV.

This chain links TRBV30 with TRBJ1-3; D is uncertain. V was shortened by 3 bases and J by 9 bases, with 12 bases between the two germline ends. This CDR3 spans 12 amino acids. CDR1 is GTSNPN and CDR2 is SVGIG in the germline V gene (reference sequence). The CDR3 DNA reads TGTGCCTGGAGCAATACCAGTATCACCATATATTTT. Its translation: CAWSNTSITIYF. Using reference TRBV30 and TRBJ1-3 for the parts outside the CDR3, the full variable domain is SQTIHQWPATLVQPVGSPLSLECTVEGTSNPNLYWYRQAAGRGLQLLFYSVGIGQISSEVPQNLSASRPQDRQFILSSKKLLLSDSGFYLCAWSNTSITIYFGEGSWLTVV.

J is TRBJ1-1 and V is TRBV10-3; TRBD1 matches at 8 bases. This CDR3 is 13 amino acids long. Germline CDR1 and CDR2: ENHRY and SYGVKD. The V segment lost 10 bases and the J segment 6 bases; nucleotides outside the gene matches: 10. CDR3 sequence reads: CATWPGTGAEAFF. Here the CDR3 DNA reads TGTGCCACCTGGCCCGGGACAGGAGCTGAAGCTTTCTTT.

The chain recombines TRBV2 with TRBJ1-6, with D possibly matching TRBD1 (5 bases). The CDR3 extends over 15 amino acids. CDR1 is SNHLY and CDR2 is FYNNEI in the germline V gene. The ends were cut back, 2 bases at V and 5 bases at J, with 10 bases in the middle. The CDR3 is CASSEQGKDNSPLHF. The CDR3 bases are TGTGCCAGCAGTGAACAGGGTAAAGATAATTCACCCCTCCACTTT.

The V gene is TRBV6-6, the J gene TRBJ1-3; possible D gene TRBD1, 5 bases. The CDR3 contains 15 residues. V lost 2 bases, J lost 0 bases, and 8 bases lay in between. CDR1 and CDR2 (germline): MNHNY, SVGAGI (reference sequence). The CDR3: CASSYEGSSGNTIYF. Here the CDR3 DNA reads TGTGCCAGCAGTTACGAGGGGAGCTCTGGAAACACCATATATTTT.